This T cell receptor beta chain was observed in a study of cytomegalovirus exposure and HLA in healthy donors. Whole-study context: Roughly 180 million T cells yielded some 120 million unique TCR beta sequences in earlier analysis.

Whole-study results and caveats: Specific recognition of CMV antigens was confirmed in vitro for a few chains (all CMV-associated).

Concerning this clone itself: Its antigen is unknown.

This PCR relied on a set of 60 Vbeta primers and 13 Jbeta primers. Using immunoSEQ multiplex PCR, the repertoire was profiled, and TCRdb retains in-frame clones only, with some absent. The sample comprises some 94,000 clones, around 73% of which are singletons, and roughly 3% rests with the top ten. The germline V gene encodes CDR1 SQVTM and CDR2 ANQGSEA. The CDR3 totals 12 residues. Deletions cut 7 bases from V and 1 base from J, with 10 bases between. The clonotype comes from a middle-aged man in good health and CMV-seronegative. V usage is TRBV29-1 and J usage is TRBJ2-5; D not resolved. Sequenced sample: PBMCs. This chain's CDR3 is CSARRGQETQYF. The CDR3, as DNA: TGCAGCGCACGTAGAGGCCAAGAGACCCAGTACTTC.